This T cell receptor beta chain was sequenced during a study of regulatory T cells in long-lasting Graves disease. Looking at the study overall: Those Graves' patients who were newly diagnosed had been on antithyroid drugs under 3 months.

Sequencing libraries for TCR beta were prepared with iRepertoire HTBI primers and Arm-PCR of CDR3 regions. TCRdb passed the multiplex PCR reads through MiXCR, listing each CDR3 protein once. The repertoire holds approximately 400,000 distinct CDR3 sequences, with 15% as singletons. This clonotype was counted between two and nine times. The germline CDR1 and CDR2 sequences are SQVTM and ANQGSEA. There are 14 residues in the CDR3. V shed 3 bases and J shed 4 bases, with 13 bases lying between them. Time point described: newly diagnosed GD, antithyroid drugs for less than 3 months. The TCR library was prepared using RNA isolated from PBMCs. In each case, Graves' disease was diagnosed per American Thyroid Association guidelines. The same data also contributed to another study, on T cells in Graves' hyperthyroidism and ophthalmopathy. That study adds: The diagnostic basis comprised clinical symptoms, serum thyroxine and TRAb, thyroid ultrasound and orbital computed tomography.

V is TRBV29-1 and J is TRBJ2-1; D gene unclear. The source of this sequence is a woman between 40 and 55 years old with Graves disease. The source was peripheral blood mononuclear cells (PBMCs), collected at new diagnosis, from a patient treated with antithyroid drugs. As DNA, the CDR3 is TGCAGCGTTGATGGAGAGATCCGATACAATGAGCAGTTCTTC. This codes for CSVDGEIRYNEQFF.